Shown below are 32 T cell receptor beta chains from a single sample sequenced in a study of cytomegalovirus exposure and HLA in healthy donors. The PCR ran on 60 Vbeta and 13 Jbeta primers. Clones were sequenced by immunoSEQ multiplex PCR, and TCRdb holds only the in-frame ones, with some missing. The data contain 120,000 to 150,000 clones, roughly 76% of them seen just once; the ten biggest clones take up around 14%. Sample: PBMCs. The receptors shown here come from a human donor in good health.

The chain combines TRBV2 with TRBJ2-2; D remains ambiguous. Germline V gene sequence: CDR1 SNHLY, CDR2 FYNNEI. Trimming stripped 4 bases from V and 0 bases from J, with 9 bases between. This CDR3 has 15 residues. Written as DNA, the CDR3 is TGTGCCAGCAGTGTGAGGCAAACGAACACCGGGGAGCTGTTTTTT. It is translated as CASSVRQTNTGELFF.

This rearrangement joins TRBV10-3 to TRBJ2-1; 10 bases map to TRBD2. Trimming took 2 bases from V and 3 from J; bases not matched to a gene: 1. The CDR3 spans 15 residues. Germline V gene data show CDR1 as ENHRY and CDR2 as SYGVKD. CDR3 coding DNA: TGTGCCATCAGTGAGCCTAGCGGGGGCTACAATGAGCAGTTCTTC. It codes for CAISEPSGGYNEQFF.

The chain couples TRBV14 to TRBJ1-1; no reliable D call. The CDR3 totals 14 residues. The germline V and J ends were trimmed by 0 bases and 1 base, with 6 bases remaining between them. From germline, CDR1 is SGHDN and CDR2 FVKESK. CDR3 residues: CASSQDIGNTEAFF. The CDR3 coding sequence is TGTGCCAGCAGCCAAGACATCGGGAACACTGAAGCTTTCTTT. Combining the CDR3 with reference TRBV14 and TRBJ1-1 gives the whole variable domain EAGVTQFPSHSVIEKGQTVTLRCDPISGHDNLYWYRRVMGKEIKFLLHFVKESKQDESGMPNNRFLAERTGGTYSTLKVQPAELEDSGVYFCASSQDIGNTEAFFGQGTRLTVV.

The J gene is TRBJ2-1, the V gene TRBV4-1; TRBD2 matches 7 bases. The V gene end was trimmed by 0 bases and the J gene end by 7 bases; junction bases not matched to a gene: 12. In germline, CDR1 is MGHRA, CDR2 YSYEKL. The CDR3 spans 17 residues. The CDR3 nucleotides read TGCGCCAGCAGCCAAGATGTAACGGGGGGTCGCAAAAATGAGCAGTTCTTC. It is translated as CASSQDVTGGRKNEQFF.

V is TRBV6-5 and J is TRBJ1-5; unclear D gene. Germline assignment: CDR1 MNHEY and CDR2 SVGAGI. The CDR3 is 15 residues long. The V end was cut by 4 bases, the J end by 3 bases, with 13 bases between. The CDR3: CASSFSSRANQPQHF. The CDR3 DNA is TGTGCCAGCAGTTTCTCGTCGAGAGCCAATCAGCCCCAGCATTTT.

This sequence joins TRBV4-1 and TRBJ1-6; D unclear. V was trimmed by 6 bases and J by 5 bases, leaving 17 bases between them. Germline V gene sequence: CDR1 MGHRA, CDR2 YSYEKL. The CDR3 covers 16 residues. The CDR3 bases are TGCGCCAGCAGTCTTTTTTTTGTTATAAATAATTCACCCCTCCACTTT. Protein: CASSLFFVINNSPLHF.

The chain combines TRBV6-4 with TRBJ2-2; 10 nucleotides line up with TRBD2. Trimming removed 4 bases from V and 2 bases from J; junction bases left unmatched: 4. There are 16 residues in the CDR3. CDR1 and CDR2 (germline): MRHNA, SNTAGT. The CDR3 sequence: CASSVLAGPNTGELFF. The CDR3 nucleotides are TGTGCCAGCAGTGTACTAGCGGGGCCAAACACCGGGGAGCTGTTTTTT.

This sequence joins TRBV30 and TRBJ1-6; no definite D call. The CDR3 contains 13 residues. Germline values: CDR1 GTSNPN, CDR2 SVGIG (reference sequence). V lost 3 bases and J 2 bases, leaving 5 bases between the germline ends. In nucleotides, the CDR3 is TGTGCCTGGAGCCTTCCCTATAATTCACCCCTCCACTTT. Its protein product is CAWSLPYNSPLHF.

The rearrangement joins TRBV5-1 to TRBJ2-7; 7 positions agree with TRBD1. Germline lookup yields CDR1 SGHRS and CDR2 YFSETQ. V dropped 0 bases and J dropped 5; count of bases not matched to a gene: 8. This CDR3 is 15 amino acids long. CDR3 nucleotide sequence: TGCGCCAGCAGCTTGGGACAGGGTGGGGGCCACGAGCAGTACTTC. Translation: CASSLGQGGGHEQYF. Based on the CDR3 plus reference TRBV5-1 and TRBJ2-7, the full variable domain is KAGVTQTPRYLIKTRGQQVTLSCSPISGHRSVSWYQQTPGQGLQFLFEYFSETQRNKGNFPGRFSGRQFSNSRSEMNVSTLELGDSALYLCASSLGQGGGHEQYFGPGTRLTVT.

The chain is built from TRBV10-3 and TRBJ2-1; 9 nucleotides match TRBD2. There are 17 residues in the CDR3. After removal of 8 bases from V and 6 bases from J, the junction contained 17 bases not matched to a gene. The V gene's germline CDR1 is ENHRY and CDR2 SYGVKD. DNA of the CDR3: TGTGCCATCGCAGGAGAAGGTCGGCGGGAGGGGGTCAATGAGCAGTTCTTC. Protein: CAIAGEGRREGVNEQFF.

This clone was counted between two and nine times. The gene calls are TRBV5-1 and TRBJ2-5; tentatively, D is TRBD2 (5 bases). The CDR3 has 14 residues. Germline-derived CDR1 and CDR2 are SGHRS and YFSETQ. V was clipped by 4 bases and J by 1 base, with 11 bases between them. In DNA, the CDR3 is TGCGCCAGCAGCCCGGGGTCTCCCCAAGAGACCCAGTACTTC. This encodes CASSPGSPQETQYF.

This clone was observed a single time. The CDR3 here is CASSRDRANYGYTF. As DNA, the CDR3 is TGTGCCAGCAGCCGGGACAGGGCTAACTATGGCTACACCTTC. This chain uses TRBV7-8 with TRBJ1-2, with 9 bases that match TRBD1. Germline CDR1 SGHVS, CDR2 FQNEAQ. V lost 5 bases, J lost 0 bases, and 1 base stayed unmatched. The CDR3 has 14 residues. Complete variable domain (other parts from reference TRBV7-8 and TRBJ1-2): GAGVSQSPRYKVAKRGQDVALRCDPISGHVSLFWYQQALGQGPEFLTYFQNEAQLDKSGLPSDRFFAERPEGSVSTLKIQRTQQEDSAVYLCASSRDRANYGYTFGSGTRLTVV.

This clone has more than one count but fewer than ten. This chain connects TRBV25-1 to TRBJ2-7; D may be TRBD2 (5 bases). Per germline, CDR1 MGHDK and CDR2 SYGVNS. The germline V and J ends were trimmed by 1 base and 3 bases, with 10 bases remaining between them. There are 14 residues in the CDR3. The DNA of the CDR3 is TGTGCCAGCAGTGAATCAGACGGGATCTACGAGCAGTACTTC. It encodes CASSESDGIYEQYF.

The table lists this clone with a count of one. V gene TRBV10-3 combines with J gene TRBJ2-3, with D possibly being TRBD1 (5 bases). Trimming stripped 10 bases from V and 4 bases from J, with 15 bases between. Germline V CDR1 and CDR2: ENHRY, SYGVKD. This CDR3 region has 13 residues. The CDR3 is CATVQGAPDTQYF. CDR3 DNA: TGTGCCACCGTGCAGGGTGCCCCAGATACGCAGTATTTT.

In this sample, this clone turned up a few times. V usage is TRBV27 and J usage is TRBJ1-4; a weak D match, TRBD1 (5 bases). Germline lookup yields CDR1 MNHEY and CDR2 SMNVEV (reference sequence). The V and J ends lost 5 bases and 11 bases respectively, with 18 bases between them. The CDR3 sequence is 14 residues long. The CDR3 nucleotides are TGTGCCAGCAGTCCTCCGGGTCTGGGGGGGAAACTGTTTTTT. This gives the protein CASSPPGLGGKLFF. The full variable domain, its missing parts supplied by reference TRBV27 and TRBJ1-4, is EAQVTQNPRYLITVTGKKLTVTCSQNMNHEYMSWYRQDPGLGLRQIYYSMNVEVTDKGDVPEGYKVSRKEKRNFPLILESPSPNQTSLYFCASSPPGLGGKLFFGSGTQLSVL.

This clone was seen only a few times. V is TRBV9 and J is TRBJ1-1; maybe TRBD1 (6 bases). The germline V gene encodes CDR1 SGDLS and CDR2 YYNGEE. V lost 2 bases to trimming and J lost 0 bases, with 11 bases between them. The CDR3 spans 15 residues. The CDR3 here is CASSVHRVMNTEAFF. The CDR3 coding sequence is TGTGCCAGCAGCGTCCACAGGGTAATGAACACTGAAGCTTTCTTT.

This chain's CDR3 is CASFTGGPAGDKSGELFF. The CDR3 DNA follows: TGTGCCAGCTTCACAGGCGGACCAGCGGGAGATAAATCCGGGGAGCTGTTTTTT. The V and J genes are TRBV18 and TRBJ2-2; 8 bases are shared with TRBD2. The CDR3 extends over 18 amino acids. Trimming at V came to 7 bases and at J to 6 bases, leaving 19 bases not matched to a gene. The germline gives CDR1 KGHSH, CDR2 LQKENI.

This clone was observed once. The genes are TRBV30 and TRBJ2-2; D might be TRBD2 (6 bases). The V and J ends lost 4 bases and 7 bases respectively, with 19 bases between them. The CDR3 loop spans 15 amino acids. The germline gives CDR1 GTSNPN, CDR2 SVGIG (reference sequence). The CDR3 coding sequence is TGTGCCTGGAACGCGCGGGGACCTGGAGGCGGGGAGCTGTTTTTT. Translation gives CAWNARGPGGGELFF.

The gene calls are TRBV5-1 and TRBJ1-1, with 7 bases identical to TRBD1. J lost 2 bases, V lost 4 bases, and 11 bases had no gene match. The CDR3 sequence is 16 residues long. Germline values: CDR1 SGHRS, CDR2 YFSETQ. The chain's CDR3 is CASSPRDSSGNTEAFF. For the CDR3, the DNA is TGCGCCAGCAGCCCACGGGACAGCAGTGGAAACACTGAAGCTTTCTTT.

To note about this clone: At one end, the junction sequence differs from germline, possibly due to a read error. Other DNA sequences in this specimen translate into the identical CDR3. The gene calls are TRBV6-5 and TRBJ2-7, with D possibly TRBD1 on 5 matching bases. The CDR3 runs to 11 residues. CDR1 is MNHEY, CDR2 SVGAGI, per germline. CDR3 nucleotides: TGCGCCAGCAGCTCAAACAGGGAGCAGTACTTC. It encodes CASSSNREQYF.

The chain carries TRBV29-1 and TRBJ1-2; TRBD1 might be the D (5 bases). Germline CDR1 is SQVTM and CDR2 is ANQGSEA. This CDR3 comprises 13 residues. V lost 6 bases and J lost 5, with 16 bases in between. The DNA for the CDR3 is TGCAGCGTAGATCAGGGTCGTGGATATGGCTACACCTTC. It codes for CSVDQGRGYGYTF.

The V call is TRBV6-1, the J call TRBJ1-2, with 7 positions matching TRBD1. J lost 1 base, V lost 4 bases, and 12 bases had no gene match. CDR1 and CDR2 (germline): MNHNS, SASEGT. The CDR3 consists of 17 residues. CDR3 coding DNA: TGTGCCAGCAGTGGAGACAGGGAAACCTTACGTAACTATGGCTACACCTTC. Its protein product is CASSGDRETLRNYGYTF.

CDR3 DNA: TGTGCCAGCAGCGAAAGACAGAACACTGAAGCTTTCTTT. Encoded protein: CASSERQNTEAFF. V gene TRBV7-9 combines with J gene TRBJ1-1, with D uncertain. Looked up from germline, CDR1 is SEHNR and CDR2 is FQNEAQ (reference sequence). V was pared by 5 bases and J by 1 base, with 8 bases between. The CDR3 spans 13 residues.

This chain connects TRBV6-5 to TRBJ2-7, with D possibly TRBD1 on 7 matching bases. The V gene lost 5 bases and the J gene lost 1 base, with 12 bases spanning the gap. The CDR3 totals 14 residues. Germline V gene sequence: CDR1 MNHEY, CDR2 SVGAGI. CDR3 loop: CASSPQGGSYEQYF. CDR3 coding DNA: TGTGCCAGCAGTCCCCAGGGGGGATCCTACGAGCAGTACTTC.

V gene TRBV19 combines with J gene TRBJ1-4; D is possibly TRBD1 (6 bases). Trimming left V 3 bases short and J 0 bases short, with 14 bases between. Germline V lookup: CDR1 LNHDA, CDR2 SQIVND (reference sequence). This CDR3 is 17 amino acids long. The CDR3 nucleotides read TGTGCCAGTAGTATGGTAGGGGGTAGACCAACTAATGAAAAACTGTTTTTT. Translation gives CASSMVGGRPTNEKLFF. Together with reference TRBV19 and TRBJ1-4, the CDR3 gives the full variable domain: DGGITQSPKYLFRKEGQNVTLSCEQNLNHDAMYWYRQDPGQGLRLIYYSQIVNDFQKGDIAEGYSVSREKKESFPLTVTSAQKNPTAFYLCASSMVGGRPTNEKLFFGSGTQLSVL.

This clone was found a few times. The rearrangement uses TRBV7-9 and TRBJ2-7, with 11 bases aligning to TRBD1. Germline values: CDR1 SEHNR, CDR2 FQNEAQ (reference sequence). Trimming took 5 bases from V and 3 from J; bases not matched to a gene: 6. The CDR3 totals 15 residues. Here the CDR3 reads CASSPEGTGGYEQYF. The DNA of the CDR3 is TGTGCCAGCAGCCCCGAGGGGACAGGGGGCTACGAGCAGTACTTC.

The CDR3 DNA reads as TGTGCCAGAAGTGCCGCGGACACGGACTATGGCTACACCTTC. Protein: CARSAADTDYGYTF. V is TRBV21-1 and J is TRBJ1-2; the DNA was not compared with TRBD1, the D call given in the table. TRBV21-1 is a pseudogene locus. CDR3 length equals 14 residues.

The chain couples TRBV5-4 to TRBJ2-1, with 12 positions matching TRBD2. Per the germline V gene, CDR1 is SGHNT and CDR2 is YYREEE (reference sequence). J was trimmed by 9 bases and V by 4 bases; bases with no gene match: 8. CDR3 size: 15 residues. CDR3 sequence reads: CASSRSSGGASEQFF. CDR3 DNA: TGTGCCAGCAGCCGATCTAGCGGGGGGGCTAGTGAGCAGTTCTTC.

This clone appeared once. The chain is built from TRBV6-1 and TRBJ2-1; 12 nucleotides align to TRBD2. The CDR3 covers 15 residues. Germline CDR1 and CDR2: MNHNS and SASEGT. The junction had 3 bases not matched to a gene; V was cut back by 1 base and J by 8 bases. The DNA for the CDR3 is TGTGCCAGCAGTGAAGGGACTAGCGGGAAAGATGAGCAGTTCTTC. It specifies CASSEGTSGKDEQFF.

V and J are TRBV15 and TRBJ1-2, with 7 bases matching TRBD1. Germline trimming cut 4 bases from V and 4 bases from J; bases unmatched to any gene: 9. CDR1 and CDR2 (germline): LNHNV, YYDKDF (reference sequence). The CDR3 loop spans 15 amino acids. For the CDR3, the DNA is TGTGCCACCAGCAATAGTAACAGGGGTCTCTATGGCTACACCTTC. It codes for CATSNSNRGLYGYTF.

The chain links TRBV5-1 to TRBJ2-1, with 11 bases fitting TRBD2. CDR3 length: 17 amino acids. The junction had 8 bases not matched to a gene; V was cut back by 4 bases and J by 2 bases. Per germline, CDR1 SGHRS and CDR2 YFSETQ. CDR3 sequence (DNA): TGCGCCAGCAGCGCCACCGGGACTAGCGGTCCCTACAATGAGCAGTTCTTC. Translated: CASSATGTSGPYNEQFF.

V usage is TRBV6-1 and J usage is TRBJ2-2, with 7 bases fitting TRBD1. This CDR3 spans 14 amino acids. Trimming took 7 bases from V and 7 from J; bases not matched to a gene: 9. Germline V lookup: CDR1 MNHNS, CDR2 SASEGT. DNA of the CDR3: TGTGCCAGCAATATCGACAGGGAAATCGGGGAGCTGTTTTTT. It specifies CASNIDREIGELFF.